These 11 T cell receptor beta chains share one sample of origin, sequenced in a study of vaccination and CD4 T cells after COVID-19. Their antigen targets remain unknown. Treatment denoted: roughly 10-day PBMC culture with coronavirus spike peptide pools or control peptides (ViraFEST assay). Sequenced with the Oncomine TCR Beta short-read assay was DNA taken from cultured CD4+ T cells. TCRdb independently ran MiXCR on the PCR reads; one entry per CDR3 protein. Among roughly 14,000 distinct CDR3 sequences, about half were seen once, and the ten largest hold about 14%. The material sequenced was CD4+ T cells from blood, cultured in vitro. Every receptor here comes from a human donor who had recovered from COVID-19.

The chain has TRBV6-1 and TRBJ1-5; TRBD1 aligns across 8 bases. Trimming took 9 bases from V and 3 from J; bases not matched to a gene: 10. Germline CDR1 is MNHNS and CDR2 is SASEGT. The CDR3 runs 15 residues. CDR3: CASCQQGAFNQPQHF. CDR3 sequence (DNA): TGTGCCAGTTGTCAGCAGGGGGCCTTCAATCAGCCCCAGCATTTT.

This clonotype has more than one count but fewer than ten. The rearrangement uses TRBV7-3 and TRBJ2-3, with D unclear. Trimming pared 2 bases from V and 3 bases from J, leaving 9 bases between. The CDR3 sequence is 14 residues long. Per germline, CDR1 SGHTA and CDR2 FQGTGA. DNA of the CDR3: TGTGCCAGCAGCTTACGACCCCAAACAGATACGCAGTATTTT. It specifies CASSLRPQTDTQYF.

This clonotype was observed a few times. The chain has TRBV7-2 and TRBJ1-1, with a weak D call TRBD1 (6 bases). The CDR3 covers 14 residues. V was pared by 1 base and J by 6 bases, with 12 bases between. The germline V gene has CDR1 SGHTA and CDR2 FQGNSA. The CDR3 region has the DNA TGTGCCAGCAGCTTAGTACGGGGGCGAGCTGAAGCTTTCTTT. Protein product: CASSLVRGRAEAFF. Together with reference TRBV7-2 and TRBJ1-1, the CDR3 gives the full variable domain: GAGVSQSPSNKVTEKGKDVELRCDPISGHTALYWYRQSLGQGLEFLIYFQGNSAPDKSGLPSDRFSAERTGGSVSTLTIQRTQQEDSAVYLCASSLVRGRAEAFFGQGTRLTVV.

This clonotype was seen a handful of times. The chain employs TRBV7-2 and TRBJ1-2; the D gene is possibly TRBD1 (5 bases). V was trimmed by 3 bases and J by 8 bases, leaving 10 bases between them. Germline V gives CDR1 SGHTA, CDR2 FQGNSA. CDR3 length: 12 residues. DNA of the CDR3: TGTGCCAGCAGCTTGGGGCTTAGGGGCTACACCTTC. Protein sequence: CASSLGLRGYTF. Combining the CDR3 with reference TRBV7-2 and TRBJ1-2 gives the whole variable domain GAGVSQSPSNKVTEKGKDVELRCDPISGHTALYWYRQSLGQGLEFLIYFQGNSAPDKSGLPSDRFSAERTGGSVSTLTIQRTQQEDSAVYLCASSLGLRGYTFGSGTRLTVV.

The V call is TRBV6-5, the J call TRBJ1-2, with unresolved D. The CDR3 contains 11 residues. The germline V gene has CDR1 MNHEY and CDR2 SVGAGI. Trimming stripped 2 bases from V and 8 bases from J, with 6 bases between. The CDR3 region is CASSYRDGYTF. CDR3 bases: TGTGCCAGCAGTTACAGAGACGGCTACACCTTC.

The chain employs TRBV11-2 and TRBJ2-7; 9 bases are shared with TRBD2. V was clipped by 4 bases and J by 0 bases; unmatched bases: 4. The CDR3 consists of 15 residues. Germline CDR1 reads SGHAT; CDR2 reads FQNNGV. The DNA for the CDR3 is TGTGCCAGCAGCTACAGCGGGGGGCCCTCCTACGAGCAGTACTTC. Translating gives CASSYSGGPSYEQYF.

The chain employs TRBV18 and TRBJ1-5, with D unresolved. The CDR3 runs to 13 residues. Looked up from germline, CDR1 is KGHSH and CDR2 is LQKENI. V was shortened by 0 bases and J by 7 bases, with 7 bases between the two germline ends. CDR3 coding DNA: TGTGCCAGCTCACCACCGACCGGACAGCCCCAGCATTTT. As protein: CASSPPTGQPQHF.

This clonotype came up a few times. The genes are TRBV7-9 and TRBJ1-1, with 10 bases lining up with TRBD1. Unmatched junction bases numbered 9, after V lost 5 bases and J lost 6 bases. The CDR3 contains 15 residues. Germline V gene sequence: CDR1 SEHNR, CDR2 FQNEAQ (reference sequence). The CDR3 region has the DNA TGTGCCAGCAGCCAGACCCCGGGACAGGGGTCTGAAGCTTTCTTT. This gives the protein CASSQTPGQGSEAFF.

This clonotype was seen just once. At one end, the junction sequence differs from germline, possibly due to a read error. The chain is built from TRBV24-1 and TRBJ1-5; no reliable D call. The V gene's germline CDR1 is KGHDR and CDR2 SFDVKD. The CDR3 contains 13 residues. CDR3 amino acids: CVTSDMSNQPQHF. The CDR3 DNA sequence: TGTGTCACCAGTGACATGAGCAATCAGCCCCAGCATTTT.

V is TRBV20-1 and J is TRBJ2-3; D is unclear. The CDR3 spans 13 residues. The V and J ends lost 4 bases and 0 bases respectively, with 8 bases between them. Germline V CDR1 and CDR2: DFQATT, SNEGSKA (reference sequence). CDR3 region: CSATRTSTDTQYF. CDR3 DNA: TGCAGTGCTACCCGAACTAGCACAGATACGCAGTATTTT.

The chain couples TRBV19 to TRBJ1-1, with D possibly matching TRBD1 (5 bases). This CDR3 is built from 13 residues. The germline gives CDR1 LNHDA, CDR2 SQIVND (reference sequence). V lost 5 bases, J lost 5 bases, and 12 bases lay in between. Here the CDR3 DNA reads TGTGCCAGTAGTGGACATTTTAGGACTGAAGCTTTCTTT. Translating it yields CASSGHFRTEAFF.